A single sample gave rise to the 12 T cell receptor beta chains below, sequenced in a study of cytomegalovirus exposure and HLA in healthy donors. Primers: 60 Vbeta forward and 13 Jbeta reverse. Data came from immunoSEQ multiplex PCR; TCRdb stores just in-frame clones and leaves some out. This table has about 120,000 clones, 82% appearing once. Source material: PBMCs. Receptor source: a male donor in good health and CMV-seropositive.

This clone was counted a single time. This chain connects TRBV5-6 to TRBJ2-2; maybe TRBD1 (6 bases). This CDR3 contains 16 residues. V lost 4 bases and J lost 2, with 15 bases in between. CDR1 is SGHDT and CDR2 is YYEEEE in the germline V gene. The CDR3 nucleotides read TGTGCCAGCAGCCTTACTACAGGGTCAAACACCGGGGAGCTGTTTTTT. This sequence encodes CASSLTTGSNTGELFF.

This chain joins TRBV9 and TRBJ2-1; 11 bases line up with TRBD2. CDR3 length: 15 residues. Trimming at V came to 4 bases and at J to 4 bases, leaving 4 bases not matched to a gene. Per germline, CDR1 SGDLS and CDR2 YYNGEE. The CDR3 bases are TGTGCCAGCAGCTCGACTAGCGGGGAGTACAATGAGCAGTTCTTC. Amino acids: CASSSTSGEYNEQFF.

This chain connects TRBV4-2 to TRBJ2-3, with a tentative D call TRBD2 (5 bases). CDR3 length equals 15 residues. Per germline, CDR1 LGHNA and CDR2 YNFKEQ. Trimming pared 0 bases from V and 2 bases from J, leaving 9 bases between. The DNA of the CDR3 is TGTGCCAGCAGCCAAGATGAGCGGTCCACAGATACGCAGTATTTT. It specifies CASSQDERSTDTQYF.

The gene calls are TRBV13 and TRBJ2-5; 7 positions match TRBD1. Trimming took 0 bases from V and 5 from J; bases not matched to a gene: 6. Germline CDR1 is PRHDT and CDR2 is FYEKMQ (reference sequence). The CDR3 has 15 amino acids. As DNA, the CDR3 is TGTGCCAGCAGCTTAGGTCCTAGGGGGCCTGAGACCCAGTACTTC. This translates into CASSLGPRGPETQYF.

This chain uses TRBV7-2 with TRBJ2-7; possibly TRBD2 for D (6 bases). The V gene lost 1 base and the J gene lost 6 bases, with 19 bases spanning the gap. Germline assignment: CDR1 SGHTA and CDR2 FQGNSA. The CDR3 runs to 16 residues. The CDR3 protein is CASSLEAGRRRVEQYF. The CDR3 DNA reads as TGTGCCAGCAGCTTAGAGGCAGGGAGGCGCAGGGTCGAGCAGTACTTC. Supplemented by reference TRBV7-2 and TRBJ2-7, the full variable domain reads GAGVSQSPSNKVTEKGKDVELRCDPISGHTALYWYRQSLGQGLEFLIYFQGNSAPDKSGLPSDRFSAERTGGSVSTLTIQRTQQEDSAVYLCASSLEAGRRRVEQYFGPGTRLTVT.

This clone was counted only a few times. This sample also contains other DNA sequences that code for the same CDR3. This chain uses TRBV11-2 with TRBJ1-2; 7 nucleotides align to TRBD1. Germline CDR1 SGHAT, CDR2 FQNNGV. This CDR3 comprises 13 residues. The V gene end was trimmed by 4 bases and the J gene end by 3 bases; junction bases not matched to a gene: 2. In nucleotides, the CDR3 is TGTGCCAGCAGCTCGACAGGGTACTATGGCTACACCTTC. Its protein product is CASSSTGYYGYTF.

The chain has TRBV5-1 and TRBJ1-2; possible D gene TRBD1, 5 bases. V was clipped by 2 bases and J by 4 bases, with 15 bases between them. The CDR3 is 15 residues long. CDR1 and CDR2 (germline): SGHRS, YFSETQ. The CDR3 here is CASSFTQGVSYGYTF. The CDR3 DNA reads TGCGCCAGCAGCTTCACGCAGGGCGTCAGCTATGGCTACACCTTC.

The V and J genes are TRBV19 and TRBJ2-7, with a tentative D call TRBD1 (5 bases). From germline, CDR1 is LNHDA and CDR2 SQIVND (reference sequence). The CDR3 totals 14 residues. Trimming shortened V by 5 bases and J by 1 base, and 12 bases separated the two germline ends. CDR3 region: CASSAGHGSYEQYF. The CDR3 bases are TGTGCCAGTAGTGCTGGACACGGATCCTACGAGCAGTACTTC.

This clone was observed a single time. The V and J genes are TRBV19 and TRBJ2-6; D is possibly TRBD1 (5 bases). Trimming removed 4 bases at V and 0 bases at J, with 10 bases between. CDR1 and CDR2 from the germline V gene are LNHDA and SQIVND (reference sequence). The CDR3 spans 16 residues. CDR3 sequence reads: CASSKQGRSGANVLTF. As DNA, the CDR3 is TGTGCCAGTAGTAAGCAGGGCCGCTCTGGGGCCAACGTCCTGACTTTC.

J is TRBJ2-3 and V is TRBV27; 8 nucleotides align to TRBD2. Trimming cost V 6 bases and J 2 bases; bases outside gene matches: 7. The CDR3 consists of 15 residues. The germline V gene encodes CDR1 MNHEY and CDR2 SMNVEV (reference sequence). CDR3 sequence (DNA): TGTGCCAGCAGGTCTATAGCGGGATACACAGATACGCAGTATTTT. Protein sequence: CASRSIAGYTDTQYF.

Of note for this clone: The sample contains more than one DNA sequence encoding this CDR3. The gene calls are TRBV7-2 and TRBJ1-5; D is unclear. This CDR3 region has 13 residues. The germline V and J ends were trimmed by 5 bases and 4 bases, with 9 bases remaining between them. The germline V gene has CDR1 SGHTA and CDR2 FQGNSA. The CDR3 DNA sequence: TGTGCCAGCAGCCCTAATCGAAATCAGCCCCAGCATTTT. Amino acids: CASSPNRNQPQHF. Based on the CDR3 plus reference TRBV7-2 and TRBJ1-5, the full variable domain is GAGVSQSPSNKVTEKGKDVELRCDPISGHTALYWYRQSLGQGLEFLIYFQGNSAPDKSGLPSDRFSAERTGGSVSTLTIQRTQQEDSAVYLCASSPNRNQPQHFGDGTRLSIL.

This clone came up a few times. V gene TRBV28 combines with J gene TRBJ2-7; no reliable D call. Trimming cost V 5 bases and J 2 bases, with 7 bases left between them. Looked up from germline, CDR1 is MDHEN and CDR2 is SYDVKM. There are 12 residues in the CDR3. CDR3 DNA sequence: TGTGCCAGCAGTCGCACAGCCTACGAGCAGTACTTC. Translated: CASSRTAYEQYF.